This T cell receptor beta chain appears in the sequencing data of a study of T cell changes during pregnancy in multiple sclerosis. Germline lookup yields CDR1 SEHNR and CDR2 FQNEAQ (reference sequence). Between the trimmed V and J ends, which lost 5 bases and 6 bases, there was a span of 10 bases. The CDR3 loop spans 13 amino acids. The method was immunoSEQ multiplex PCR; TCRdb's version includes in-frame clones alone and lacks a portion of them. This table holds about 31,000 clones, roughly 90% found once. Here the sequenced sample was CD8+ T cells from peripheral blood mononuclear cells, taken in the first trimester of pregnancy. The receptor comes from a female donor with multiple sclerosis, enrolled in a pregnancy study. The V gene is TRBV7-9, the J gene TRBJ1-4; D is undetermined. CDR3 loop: CASSMPNDEKLFF. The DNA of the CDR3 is TGTGCCAGCAGCATGCCTAATGATGAAAAACTGTTTTTT.